This TCR beta chain was recovered during a study of shared clonotypes between healthy human individuals. Study conclusions and caveats: Rarefaction curves obtained for sorted subsets showed sequencing incomplete despite large depth. Clonotypes which were not shared had lower generation probabilities than clonotypes that all four donors shared.

The assay was run at deep level. Replicate sorted-subset PCRs were loaded with around 210 ng DNA, about 30,000 T cell genomes. The data were produced by immunoSEQ multiplex PCR, yet TCRdb's version contains in-frame clones alone and is incomplete. Found here are around 2,100,000 clones, less than 95% of them singletons; the top ten hold 1.2%. Naive CD8 cells lacked CD45RO and underwent positive selection for CCR7, leaving out terminally differentiated effector memory CD45RA+ cells. J gave up 3 bases and V 4 bases, and 9 bases lay outside the gene matches. The length of the CDR3 is 15 residues. Germline lookup yields CDR1 SEHNR and CDR2 FQNEAQ (reference sequence). As concerns this clone: The antigen is undetermined.

The chain employs TRBV7-9 and TRBJ2-7; 7 bases match TRBD1. The sequencing sample was made of naive CD8+ T cells sorted from blood. This TCR derives from a man in his late teens or twenties in good health. The CDR3: CASSYSTGRNYEQYF. The CDR3 DNA is TGTGCCAGCAGCTATTCGACAGGGCGGAACTACGAGCAGTACTTC.